What follows describes a single TCR beta chain. In this sample, this clonotype turned up a few times. Its antigen is still unknown. Base-call qualities are not available, and no considerably larger clone is one nucleotide away. The sample originates from a study of T-cell memory formation after mild COVID-19 (dated by TCRdb to the early 2020s). In terms of the full investigation: TCR sequence clusters from the two donors were found to be largely donor specific. In two donors, T-cell clones that expanded and contracted after mild COVID-19 were followed by sequencing TCRalpha and TCRbeta repertoires longitudinally. The cohort comprised two young, previously healthy adult volunteers, one female and one male. Overall results and qualifications from the work: Only a couple of mild cases were covered in the study, and larger cohorts including severe cases with pre-infection samples were considered necessary. Clones that contracted from day 15 to 85 showed balanced CD4/CD8 phenotypes, whereas a second wave of clones that expanded from day 15 to 37 leaned towards CD4+. SARS-CoV-2 specificity was not confirmed for the second-wave clones peaking on day 37. Contracting CD4+ clones turned up mainly in the CM and EM memory subsets, whereas EMRA was where CD8+ clones were enriched. Some responding clones were detected in pre-infection memory, which suggested that pre-existing cross-reactive memory T cells had joined the SARS-CoV-2 response.

The CDR1 and CDR2 encoded by the germline V gene are MNHEY and SVGAGI. At the junction V is shortened by 6 bases and J by 6 bases; bases outside the gene matches: 9. The CDR3 goes from the cysteine to the phenylalanine over 16 residues. Just CDR3 DNA is preserved here, 48 bases in frame from base 1. Sequencing was carried out with an Illumina NovaSeq 6000. TCRalpha and TCRbeta cDNA libraries were constructed by 5'RACE with constant-segment primers, with sample barcodes and unique molecular identifiers being introduced. RNA was extracted from every sample with Trizol reagent. The libraries were amplified in two PCR steps, and the second step added a second sample barcode and Illumina TruSeq adapters. Libraries were sequenced on an Illumina NovaSeq with 2 x 150 bp paired-end reads. Per the original workflow: Demultiplexing of reads and collapsing into UMI-guided consensus sequences were performed with migec v1.2.7. Using mixcr v2.1.11, UMI consensuses were aligned to TRA and TRB V and J templates and then assembled into clonotypes. A clonotype was counted as expanded or contracted only when both edgeR and NoisET called the clonotype significant, with the noise models trained on biological replicates. For edgeR calls, a false discovery rate-adjusted p below 0.01 and a log2 fold-change threshold of 1 were applied. As an exploratory analysis of dynamics, PCA with hierarchical clustering was applied to max-normalized trajectories of the 1000 most abundant clonotypes. Each responding clone was given a CD4 or CD8 phenotype based on the CD4+ and CD8+ repertoires, which had been sequenced separately. TCRdb reran the public reads through fastp at Q25 and MiXCR, keeping productive beta chains. Rows are combined by CDR3 protein, so each entry shows the most common genes and DNA. The V and J calls follow TCRdb's processing rather than the paper's. This sample lists fewer than 250,000 distinct CDR3 sequences; 15% to 17% were detected once. Less than 2.5% of the sample is taken by the ten largest.

Ficoll-Paque density gradient centrifugation was the method used to isolate PBMCs. The chain uses TRBV6-5 and TRBJ2-2; 11 junctional bases match TRBD2. The TCR comes from an adult woman who had mild COVID-19 (a few samples of this study predate the infection). The sample titles of this study are shuffled in the database, so cell type and time point are left out; the donor was told from shared clones. Sequenced: PBMCs or a T cell subset sorted from them (not recorded which). This receptor carries the CDR3 CASRRVSGGAPGELFF. The nucleotides are TGTGCCAGCAGACGAGTTAGCGGGGGGGCCCCCGGGGAGCTGTTTTTT.